Below, 20 T cell receptor beta chains from the same sample are listed, as sequenced in a study of T-cell reconstitution after alpha-beta-depleted transplantation in children. Molecular barcoding with unique molecular identifiers was used for the TCRbeta library. Each CDR3 protein is one row after TCRdb ran MiXCR on the PCR reads. The sample lists about 610,000 distinct CDR3 sequences, about 10% seen once, with less than 5% in the top ten. This sample comprised PBMCs from the stem cell graft donor, obtained from the stem cell graft. The receptors here all came from a human donor who donated a stem cell graft to a child with acute myeloid leukemia.

This clonotype was observed at least ten times. The chain uses TRBV28 and TRBJ1-2; D is undetermined. Germline-derived CDR1 and CDR2 are MDHEN and SYDVKM. The V end was cut by 6 bases, the J end by 4 bases, with 18 bases between. This CDR3 spans 15 amino acids. CDR3 sequence: CASRPTPGSGYGYTF. CDR3 nucleotide sequence: TGTGCCAGCAGACCAACCCCCGGGTCAGGCTATGGCTACACCTTC.

The table lists this clonotype with many counts. V is TRBV10-3 and J is TRBJ2-4; D might be TRBD1 (5 bases). The CDR3 is 14 residues long. Germline CDR1 and CDR2: ENHRY and SYGVKD. V gave up 10 bases and J gave up 2 bases, with 15 bases separating them. The CDR3 DNA is TGTGCCACCAGCCCTCAGGGATCCAAAAACATTCAGTACTTC. The encoded protein is CATSPQGSKNIQYF.

In this sample, this clonotype turned up a few times. The chain links TRBV7-2 to TRBJ2-7, with 7 bases aligning to TRBD2. CDR3 length: 16 amino acids. Germline V gene lookup returns CDR1 SGHTA and CDR2 FQGNSA. The V and J ends lost 2 bases and 3 bases, in that order; junction bases with no gene match: 10. CDR3 sequence (DNA): TGTGCCAGCAGCTTATATTCTCGGGCTAGCGGCTACGAGCAGTACTTC. Translation: CASSLYSRASGYEQYF.

This chain uses TRBV12-3 or TRBV12-4 with TRBJ1-6, with a tentative D call TRBD1 (6 bases). The CDR3 sequence is 14 residues long. Trimming stripped 3 bases from V and 8 bases from J, with 11 bases between. CDR3 in DNA: TGTGCCAGCAGTTTGGCCAGGGGCGATTCACCCCTCCACTTT. Protein sequence: CASSLARGDSPLHF.

The chain links TRBV24-1 to TRBJ1-1; maybe TRBD1 (5 bases). CDR3 length: 15 residues. Germline CDR1 and CDR2: KGHDR and SFDVKD. The CDR3 protein is CAASDAGTPEGEAFF. DNA of the CDR3: TGTGCGGCCAGTGATGCCGGGACCCCCGAAGGAGAAGCTTTCTTT.

This clonotype was seen only a few times. The rearrangement uses TRBV29-1 and TRBJ2-2, with D tentatively TRBD2 (5 bases). Germline V CDR1 and CDR2: SQVTM, ANQGSEA. The CDR3 length is 11 residues. V was cut by 7 bases and J by 3 bases, with 6 bases left in between. CDR3 nucleotides: TGCAGCGGGCGGGACACCGGGGAGCTGTTTTTT. This translates into CSGRDTGELFF.

V is TRBV24-1 and J is TRBJ2-3; perhaps TRBD2 as D (6 bases). Germline V gene sequence: CDR1 KGHDR, CDR2 SFDVKD. V lost 0 bases and J 4 bases, leaving 7 bases between the germline ends. The length of the CDR3 is 14 residues. The DNA of the CDR3 is TGTGCCACCAGTGATTTGCCGGGAGCAGATACGCAGTATTTT. Protein product: CATSDLPGADTQYF.

This clonotype was counted many times. The chain links TRBV12-3 or TRBV12-4 to TRBJ2-3; TRBD2 agrees at 8 bases. This CDR3 is 15 amino acids long. The V segment lost 8 bases and the J segment 5 bases; nucleotides outside the gene matches: 12. DNA of the CDR3: TGTGCCAGCGGCCGGGGGGGTGGGATCGGAGATACGCAGTATTTT. This translates into CASGRGGGIGDTQYF.

This rearrangement joins TRBV9 to TRBJ2-1; D unclear. Per the germline V gene, CDR1 is SGDLS and CDR2 is YYNGEE. The CDR3 runs to 11 residues. Trimming removed 2 bases from V and 8 bases from J, with 5 bases in between. CDR3 nucleotides: TGTGCCAGCAGCGTCCTAGATGAGCAGTTCTTC. Residues: CASSVLDEQFF.

This clonotype was picked up many times. The chain links TRBV7-9 to TRBJ2-7; TRBD1 aligns across 7 bases. Germline V gene lookup returns CDR1 SEHNR and CDR2 FQNEAQ (reference sequence). After removal of 5 bases from V and 2 bases from J, the junction contained 9 bases not matched to a gene. The length of the CDR3 is 15 residues. The CDR3 DNA reads TGTGCCAGCAGCCCCTGGACAGGCTTTACCTACGAGCAGTACTTC. It specifies CASSPWTGFTYEQYF.

This clonotype occurred a few times. This chain uses TRBV7-9 with TRBJ1-1; TRBD1 might be the D (6 bases). This CDR3 contains 16 residues. V was pared by 1 base and J by 0 bases, with 12 bases between. Germline V gene data show CDR1 as SEHNR and CDR2 as FQNEAQ (reference sequence). CDR3 residues: CASSLVGTHMNTEAFF. CDR3 DNA: TGTGCCAGCAGCTTAGTCGGGACACATATGAACACTGAAGCTTTCTTT.

This clonotype was seen only a few times. The CDR3 region has the DNA TGTGCCAGCAGTTTAAACCCCCCCTACGAGCAGTACTTC. As protein: CASSLNPPYEQYF. The chain has TRBV27 and TRBJ2-7; no clear D. This CDR3 contains 13 residues. Germline CDR1 and CDR2: MNHEY and SMNVEV (reference sequence). With 2 bases removed from V and 2 bases from J, the gap between germline ends came to 7 bases.

This clonotype occurred a few times. The chain links TRBV5-1 to TRBJ1-2, with 10 bases fitting TRBD1. Germline V gene data show CDR1 as SGHRS and CDR2 as YFSETQ. CDR3 length: 15 amino acids. Trimming at V came to 4 bases and at J to 3 bases, leaving 6 bases not matched to a gene. Written as DNA, the CDR3 is TGCGCCAGCAGCCGAGGAGGGACAGGGGACTATGGCTACACCTTC. Its translation: CASSRGGTGDYGYTF.

The sample holds a few counts of this clonotype. V usage is TRBV6-1 and J usage is TRBJ1-2, with D possibly TRBD1 on 6 matching bases. Trimming shortened V by 4 bases and J by 8 bases, and 14 bases separated the two germline ends. The CDR3 spans 13 residues. Germline CDR1 is MNHNS and CDR2 is SASEGT. The CDR3 is CASSASQGYGYTF. CDR3 nucleotide sequence: TGTGCCAGCAGTGCCTCACAGGGTTACGGCTACACCTTC.

J is TRBJ1-5 and V is TRBV24-1, with 7 positions matching TRBD1. Germline trimming cut 4 bases from V and 10 bases from J; bases unmatched to any gene: 12. This CDR3 is built from 15 residues. CDR1 is KGHDR, CDR2 SFDVKD, per germline. The CDR3 sequence: CATSDRTGVISPQHF. Here the CDR3 DNA reads TGTGCCACCAGTGACCGGACAGGCGTCATCAGCCCCCAGCATTTT.

This clonotype was seen many times. The chain is built from TRBV29-1 and TRBJ2-1, with no clear D. The CDR3 covers 15 residues. Trimming shortened V by 4 bases and J by 0 bases, and 13 bases separated the two germline ends. CDR1 and CDR2 (germline): SQVTM, ANQGSEA. The DNA of the CDR3 is TGCAGCGTTGCAATCGGGCGGAGCTCCTACAATGAGCAGTTCTTC. Translating it yields CSVAIGRSSYNEQFF.

This chain joins TRBV7-2 and TRBJ1-1; D gene ambiguous. The CDR3 covers 15 residues. Deletions cut 0 bases from V and 0 bases from J, with 8 bases between. The germline CDR1 and CDR2 sequences are SGHTA and FQGNSA. The DNA for the CDR3 is TGTGCCAGCAGCTTAGCGCAGTCAATGAACACTGAAGCTTTCTTT. Its protein product is CASSLAQSMNTEAFF.

This clonotype was counted ten times or more. The rearrangement links TRBV12-3 or TRBV12-4 to TRBJ1-1, with D maybe TRBD1 (5 bases). Trimming took off 7 bases at V and 5 bases at J, with 23 bases between the two ends. The CDR3 runs to 16 residues. The CDR3 protein is CASTGGGEERRTEAFF. The DNA of the CDR3 is TGTGCCAGCACCGGGGGTGGGGAGGAGAGGAGAACTGAAGCTTTCTTT.

This clonotype was recorded at least ten times. V gene TRBV15 combines with J gene TRBJ1-2; TRBD1 matches 7 bases. V trimming: 3 bases; J trimming: 5 bases; junction bases outside the gene matches: 15. CDR1 LNHNV and CDR2 YYDKDF come from the germline V gene (reference sequence). This CDR3 spans 17 amino acids. CDR3: CATSSALGEGADYGYTF. The CDR3 coding sequence is TGTGCCACCAGCAGCGCTTTGGGTGAGGGGGCGGATTATGGCTACACCTTC.

There are a few counts of this clonotype. CDR3 in DNA: TGCGCCAGCAGCCTGACGGACAGCAACTCTGGAAACACCATATATTTT. Protein product: CASSLTDSNSGNTIYF. The chain carries TRBV5-1 and TRBJ1-3; tentative D call: TRBD1 (6 bases). Germline V gene sequence: CDR1 SGHRS, CDR2 YFSETQ. The CDR3 extends over 16 amino acids. Trimming stripped 4 bases from V and 0 bases from J, with 14 bases between.